This is a list of T cell receptor beta chains from one sample in a study of T cells in Graves' hyperthyroidism and ophthalmopathy. TCRdb processed the multiplex PCR reads anew with MiXCR; each CDR3 protein has one entry. The sample includes 550,000 to 850,000 distinct CDR3 sequences, roughly 20% of them seen just once. Specimen: blood. The receptors come from a woman aged 45-65 years with Graves' hyperthyroidism that later progressed to Graves' ophthalmopathy. CDR3s include the opening cysteine and the closing phenylalanine or tryptophan. Fields, in order: V gene, CDR3 protein.

v_call: TRBV14; cdr3_aa: CASRTGVSTDTQYF
v_call: TRBV5-1; cdr3_aa: CASSQGQRATNEKLFF
v_call: TRBV6-5; cdr3_aa: CASSYIRPQEGRSNQPQHF
v_call: TRBV6-1; cdr3_aa: CASSGPGSANYGYTF
v_call: TRBV29-1; cdr3_aa: CSVEGQAIYGYTF
v_call: TRBV3-1; cdr3_aa: CASSRSGGAGTGELFF
v_call: TRBV12-3/TRBV12-4; cdr3_aa: CASSSPPVDTQYF
v_call: TRBV4-1; cdr3_aa: CASSQAENTIYF
v_call: TRBV5-1; cdr3_aa: CASSLEAGGNQPQHF
v_call: TRBV3-1; cdr3_aa: CASSQGRFSNQPQHF
v_call: TRBV12-3/TRBV12-4; cdr3_aa: CASSLFSANTEAFF
v_call: TRBV11-1; cdr3_aa: CASTDRRNYNEQFF
v_call: TRBV20-1; cdr3_aa: CSARAADRAYEQYF
v_call: TRBV12-3/TRBV12-4; cdr3_aa: CASSAQGSTEAFF
v_call: TRBV27; cdr3_aa: CASSFDAGTGELFF
v_call: TRBV12-5; cdr3_aa: CASGLVVGPRDTQYF
v_call: TRBV20-1; cdr3_aa: CSAGQGPSNYGYTF
v_call: TRBV6-2/TRBV6-3; cdr3_aa: CASSYGSSGTGGREQFF
v_call: TRBV9; cdr3_aa: CASSNPLAGQETQYF
v_call: TRBV5-1; cdr3_aa: CASSPVGLNTGELFF
v_call: TRBV6-2/TRBV6-3; cdr3_aa: CASSYSLWQGAKNIQYF
v_call: TRBV7-9; cdr3_aa: CASSRQGVNTEAFF
v_call: TRBV4-1; cdr3_aa: CASSRHGNTEAFF
v_call: TRBV27; cdr3_aa: CASSLSGTGTQPQHF
v_call: TRBV5-1; cdr3_aa: CASSEAREGDEQYF
v_call: TRBV27; cdr3_aa: CASSTRQGASTDTQYF
v_call: TRBV10-3; cdr3_aa: CAISYSGAGDTEAFF
v_call: TRBV27; cdr3_aa: CASSLWQNQETQYF
v_call: TRBV5-1; cdr3_aa: CASRPAGRTDTQYF
v_call: TRBV12-3/TRBV12-4; cdr3_aa: CASSLLQYGYTF
v_call: TRBV24-1; cdr3_aa: CATSDPPGTEAFF
v_call: TRBV15; cdr3_aa: CATQRVGQGLYQPQHF
v_call: TRBV7-8; cdr3_aa: CASSLYNGTPDSPLHF
v_call: TRBV27; cdr3_aa: CASKPGLAGGTDTQYF
v_call: TRBV19; cdr3_aa: CASSIRQGKTEAFF
v_call: TRBV11-2; cdr3_aa: CASSPRDRGANEKLFF
v_call: TRBV3-1; cdr3_aa: CASSQAGQADEKLFF
v_call: TRBV20-1; cdr3_aa: CSAVQVSGNTIYF
v_call: TRBV7-3; cdr3_aa: CASSSGPTYTGELFF
v_call: TRBV11-2; cdr3_aa: CASSFGQGTNTEAFF
v_call: TRBV6-8; cdr3_aa: CASSYSKGGGRVETQYF
v_call: TRBV6-2/TRBV6-3; cdr3_aa: CANQREGGFTGELFF
v_call: TRBV9; cdr3_aa: CASSGGDNNQPQHF
v_call: TRBV29-1; cdr3_aa: CSAPGQGPDTQYF
v_call: TRBV20-1; cdr3_aa: CSALRPATNEKLFF
v_call: TRBV3-1; cdr3_aa: CASSLSGGRLSPLHF
v_call: TRBV6-2/TRBV6-3; cdr3_aa: CASSYFSSRSPKRGYTF
v_call: TRBV11-2; cdr3_aa: CASSLGAGNSNQPQHF
v_call: TRBV9; cdr3_aa: CASSPGKVYEQYF
v_call: TRBV20-1; cdr3_aa: CSATSTGTADQPQHF
v_call: TRBV12-3/TRBV12-4; cdr3_aa: CASSNGASYEQYF
v_call: TRBV7-8; cdr3_aa: CASSLNYNTGELFF
v_call: TRBV7-3; cdr3_aa: CASSSSGPQETQYF
v_call: TRBV13; cdr3_aa: CTSSADRMASYEQYF
v_call: TRBV9; cdr3_aa: CASSASDRVYNSPLHF
v_call: TRBV12-3/TRBV12-4; cdr3_aa: CASGKNRGPTNTGELFF
v_call: TRBV6-2/TRBV6-3; cdr3_aa: CASSYRRGTSGSWEQYF
v_call: TRBV20-1; cdr3_aa: CSAWGTGIMNTEAFF
v_call: TRBV3-1; cdr3_aa: CASSQFATGGYTF